This is a list of T cell receptor beta chains from one sample in a study of blood T cell repertoires in COVID-19. Profiling relied on immunoSEQ multiplex PCR, and the TCRdb table lists in-frame clones only, not all of them. This table has under 450,000 clones, roughly 88% appearing once. The sequenced material came from peripheral blood. The receptors were gathered from a woman between 45 and 60 years old with COVID-19, enrolled during active disease. Both conserved end residues are part of each CDR3. Each record gives: J gene, D gene, clone size, V gene, CDR3 DNA, CDR3 protein. D genes are given only for firm matches. A clone size is listed for some rows: how often the clone was seen (once, few, many), or a class if it is expanded.

TRBJ2-2	TRBD2	-	TRBV7-2	TGTGCCAGCAGCTCCCTCTTATTTGCGGGGGTCAACACCGGGGAGCTGTTTTTT	CASSSLLFAGVNTGELFF
TRBJ2-3	-	-	TRBV5-1	TGCGCCAGCAGCTTGACAGGGCAGGGGCAGTATTTT	CASSLTGQGQYF
TRBJ2-2	TRBD2	-	TRBV7-8	TGTGCCAGCAGCTCAGGACTAGTCTCGACCGGGGAGCTGTTTTTT	CASSSGLVSTGELFF
TRBJ1-1	-	-	TRBV5-1	TGCGCCAGCAGCGTGGGACCTTTAGAAGGGAGAGACACTGAAGCTTTCTTT	CASSVGPLEGRDTEAFF
TRBJ2-1	TRBD2	-	TRBV24-1	TGTGCCACCAGTGATCCCGGGACTAGCGGGAGCTCCTACAATGAGCAGTTCTTC	CATSDPGTSGSSYNEQFF
TRBJ2-6	-	-	TRBV5-1	TGCGCCAGCAGCTTATATGGGGTACAGGGCTCTGGGGCCAACGTCCTGACTTTC	CASSLYGVQGSGANVLTF
TRBJ2-1	-	-	TRBV7-2	TGTGCCAGCAGCTTACGGCGGGCTTCCTACAATGAGCAGTTCTTC	CASSLRRASYNEQFF
TRBJ2-1	TRBD2	-	TRBV6-5	TGTGCCAGCAACCCCCTAAGCGGGGGGATCAATGAGCAGTTCTTC	CASNPLSGGINEQFF
TRBJ2-1	TRBD1	-	TRBV7-9	TGTGCCAGCAGCATGACAGGGTTTTCCTACAATGAGCAGTTCTTC	CASSMTGFSYNEQFF
TRBJ1-2	-	-	TRBV6-5	TGTGCCAGCAGACCCCAGGTGAACTATGGCTACACCTTC	CASRPQVNYGYTF
TRBJ2-7	TRBD2	-	TRBV15	TGTGCCACCAGCCCGGGACTAGCTGACCTCTACGAGCAGTACTTC	CATSPGLADLYEQYF
TRBJ2-1	TRBD1	-	TRBV27	TGTGCCAGCAGTTTAGAACAGGGGTCCTACAATGAGCAGTTCTTC	CASSLEQGSYNEQFF
TRBJ1-2	-	-	TRBV7-6	TGTGCCAGCAGCTTAAATCCCGGGGGGGTGCACTATGGCTACACCTTC	CASSLNPGGVHYGYTF
TRBJ1-5	TRBD1	once	TRBV19	TGTGCCAGTAGTTACGACAGGGGTGGCAATCAGCCCCAGCATTTT	CASSYDRGGNQPQHF
TRBJ1-5	-	-	TRBV6-2/TRBV6-3	TGTGCCAGCAGTTACTCGCTTAAGGAGCAGCCCCAGCATTTT	CASSYSLKEQPQHF
TRBJ1-4	-	-	TRBV7-6	TGTGCCAGCAGCTTATCTTTTTCAACTAATGAAAAACTGTTTTTT	CASSLSFSTNEKLFF
TRBJ2-5	TRBD1	-	TRBV18	TGTGCCAGCTCACCACGAGAATCCGGGACAGGGGAGACCCAGTACTTC	CASSPRESGTGETQYF
TRBJ2-5	-	-	TRBV11-2	TGTGCCAGCAGCATGGGACATCAAGAGACCCAGTACTTC	CASSMGHQETQYF
TRBJ1-2	-	-	TRBV7-8	TGTGCCAGCAGCTTATTAAACTATGGCTACACCTTC	CASSLLNYGYTF
TRBJ1-3	-	once	TRBV4-1	TGCGCCAGCAGCCAAGATCCGGGAACTGGAAACACCATATATTTT	CASSQDPGTGNTIYF
TRBJ1-2	-	-	TRBV18	TGTGCCAGCTCACCCCCGATTTGGGGGGAGGGCTACACCTTC	CASSPPIWGEGYTF
TRBJ1-2	-	-	TRBV27	TGTGCCAGCAGTGCCCCAGGTTTAGGCTACACCTTC	CASSAPGLGYTF
TRBJ1-3	TRBD1	-	TRBV5-1	TGCGCCAGCAGCTACAGGGGCTCGAAGGGGAACACCATATATTTT	CASSYRGSKGNTIYF
TRBJ1-2	TRBD1	-	TRBV27	TGTGCCAGCGAACAGGGGGCGAACTATGGCTACACCTTC	CASEQGANYGYTF
TRBJ1-1	-	once	TRBV2	TGTGCCAGCACCTCTGACAGGAACACTGAAGCTTTCTTT	CASTSDRNTEAFF
TRBJ1-3	TRBD1	-	TRBV2	TGTGCCAGCAGACCGGGACAGCCTGGAAACACCATATATTTT	CASRPGQPGNTIYF
TRBJ1-1	-	-	TRBV2	TGTGCCAGCAGAGAATGGACGGGGATCTTT	CASREWTGIF
TRBJ2-1	TRBD2	-	TRBV5-1	TGCGCCAGCAGCTTGGCCCCTGCTAGCGGCTACAATGAGCAGTTCTTC	CASSLAPASGYNEQFF
TRBJ1-2	-	-	TRBV3-1/TRBV3-2	TGTGCCAGCAGCCAATTTTCCGGGGACTATGGCTACACCTTC	CASSQFSGDYGYTF
TRBJ1-3	TRBD1	-	TRBV12-3/TRBV12-4	TGTGCCAGCGGACGGACAGGAGGTAACACCATATATTTT	CASGRTGGNTIYF
TRBJ2-3	-	-	TRBV19	TGTGCCAGTAGTATAGTCGGGACATCGGCAGATACGCAGTATTTT	CASSIVGTSADTQYF
TRBJ2-2	-	few	TRBV5-1	TGCGCCAGCGCCCCCGGGACATCCACCGGGGAGCTGTTTTTT	CASAPGTSTGELFF
TRBJ1-1	TRBD1	-	TRBV4-2	TGTGCCAGCAGCCAAGAGTGGACAGGGGGGAAGAACACTGAAGCTTTCTTT	CASSQEWTGGKNTEAFF
TRBJ2-7	TRBD2	-	TRBV4-1	TGCGCCAGCAGCCAAATATCGGGAGGATCCTACGAGCAGTACTTC	CASSQISGGSYEQYF
TRBJ2-1	-	once	TRBV7-2	TGTGCCAGCAGCCCCCCCAGTAGGAAGTCAGGTCAGTTCTTC	CASSPPSRKSGQFF
TRBJ1-1	-	-	TRBV6-5	TGTGCCAGCAGTTACTTGAGACACGCGAACACTGAAGCTTTCTTT	CASSYLRHANTEAFF
TRBJ1-5	-	few	TRBV6-6	TGTGCCAGCAGTTACTCCGGGGGGAAAGATCAGCCCCAGCATTTT	CASSYSGGKDQPQHF
TRBJ1-1	TRBD1	-	TRBV30	TGTGCCTGGAGCTTATCGGACAGGAGAAACACTGAAGCTTTCTTT	CAWSLSDRRNTEAFF
TRBJ2-2	-	-	TRBV5-1	TGCGCCAGCAGCCCCATAACAGGCACCGGGGAGCTGTTTTTT	CASSPITGTGELFF
TRBJ1-1	-	-	TRBV7-9	TGTGCCAGCAGCTCCTGGGAGGGCCCGAACACTGAAGCTTTCTTT	CASSSWEGPNTEAFF
TRBJ1-4	-	-	TRBV7-9	TGTGCCAGCAGCCTCGGGTCAGGGGAGGAAAAACTGTTTTTT	CASSLGSGEEKLFF
TRBJ1-2	TRBD1	-	TRBV6-5	TGTGCCAGCACCCTCCGGACAGGGTTCTATGGCTACACCTTC	CASTLRTGFYGYTF
TRBJ1-3	-	few	TRBV5-6	TGTGCCAGCTCGCCGGGGGGAAACACCATATATTTT	CASSPGGNTIYF
TRBJ2-3	TRBD2	-	TRBV24-1	TGTGCCACCAGTGACACAAGCGGGGGCACAGATACGCAGTATTTT	CATSDTSGGTDTQYF
TRBJ2-1	TRBD2	-	TRBV6-5	TGTGCCAGCAGCTACACTAGCGGGGGGCACCACAATGAGCAGTTCTTC	CASSYTSGGHHNEQFF
TRBJ1-2	TRBD1	-	TRBV4-1	TGCGCCAGCAGCCAAGGACAGGGGGTGGGGTATGGCTACACCTTC	CASSQGQGVGYGYTF
TRBJ1-5	-	-	TRBV7-8	TGTGCCAGCAGCTTAGGCAGGGGAGGCAATCAGCCCCAGCATTTT	CASSLGRGGNQPQHF
TRBJ1-1	-	few	TRBV19	TGTGCCAGTATGCTGACAGGAGAGAGCACTGAAGCTTTCTTT	CASMLTGESTEAFF
TRBJ1-4	TRBD1	-	TRBV4-1	TGCGCCAGCAGCCACCCAGGGACAGGAAGAGAAAAACTGTTTTTT	CASSHPGTGREKLFF
TRBJ2-2	-	-	TRBV6-4	TGTGCCAGCAGTGACAGGGGGACCACCGGGGAGCTGTTTTTT	CASSDRGTTGELFF
TRBJ2-1	-	-	TRBV7-8	TGTGCCAGCAGCTTAAGGGAGGCGGGGAATGAGCAGTTCTTC	CASSLREAGNEQFF
TRBJ2-3	-	-	TRBV30	TGTGCCTGGAGTTTGAGAGTCGGGGCTGGGGGCAATACGCAGTATTTT	CAWSLRVGAGGNTQYF
TRBJ2-3	-	-	TRBV6-4	TGTGCCAGCAGTGACGGGACACGTTTCACAGATACGCAGTATTTT	CASSDGTRFTDTQYF
TRBJ2-7	TRBD1	-	TRBV12-3/TRBV12-4	TGTGCCAGCCGACAGGGATCCTACGAGCAGTACTTC	CASRQGSYEQYF
TRBJ2-1	-	-	TRBV7-9	TGTGCCAGCAGCTTACGCCGCGGGGACCTGGGCTACAATGAGCAGTTCTTC	CASSLRRGDLGYNEQFF
TRBJ1-2	-	-	TRBV6-6	TGTGCCAGCAGTCAACAGGGCAGCTATGGCTACACCTTC	CASSQQGSYGYTF
TRBJ1-5	TRBD1	-	TRBV14	TGTGCCAGCAGCCTTAGCGGGACAGCGAGTTTTAGCAATCAGCCCCAGCATTTT	CASSLSGTASFSNQPQHF
TRBJ2-7	-	-	TRBV19	TGTGCCAGTAGTATTCAGGCTGCCTACGAGCAGTACTTC	CASSIQAAYEQYF